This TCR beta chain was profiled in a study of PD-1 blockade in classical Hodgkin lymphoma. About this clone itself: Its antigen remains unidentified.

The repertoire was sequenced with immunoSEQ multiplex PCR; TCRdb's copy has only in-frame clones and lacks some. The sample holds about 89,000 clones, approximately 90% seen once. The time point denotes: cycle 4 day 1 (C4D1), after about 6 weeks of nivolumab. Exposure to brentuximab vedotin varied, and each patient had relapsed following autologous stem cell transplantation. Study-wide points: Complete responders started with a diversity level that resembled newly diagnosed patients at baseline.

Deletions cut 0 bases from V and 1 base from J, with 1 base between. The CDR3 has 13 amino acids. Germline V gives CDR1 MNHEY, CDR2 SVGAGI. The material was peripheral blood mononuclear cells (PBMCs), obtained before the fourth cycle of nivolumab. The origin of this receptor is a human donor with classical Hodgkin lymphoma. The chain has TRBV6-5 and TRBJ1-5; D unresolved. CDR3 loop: CASSYSSNQPQHF. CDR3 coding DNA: TGTGCCAGCAGTTACTCCAGCAATCAGCCCCAGCATTTT.